This is a list of T cell receptor beta chains from one sample in a study of blood T cell repertoires in COVID-19. Assay used: immunoSEQ multiplex PCR; TCRdb lists only in-frame clones, some missing. This sample has roughly 14,000 clones, with around nine tenths found just once. Sequencing was done on a sample of peripheral blood. These receptors all stem from a human donor in a cohort sampled during active COVID-19. Both conserved end residues are part of each CDR3. D genes are given only for firm matches. Rows give clone size only sometimes, using once, few, many, or a class for an expanded clone.

>-|TRBJ1-1|few|13|TRBV5-8
CASRWRVGTEAFF
TGTGCCAGCAGGTGGAGGGTGGGCACTGAAGCTTTCTTT
>TRBD2|TRBJ2-1|-|16|TRBV15
CATSFGAGGMGNEQFF
TGTGCCACCAGCTTCGGGGCGGGAGGTATGGGGAATGAGCAGTTCTTC
>-|TRBJ1-1|few|12|TRBV11-3
CASSFRNTEAFF
TGTGCCAGCAGCTTCAGGAACACTGAAGCTTTCTTT
>TRBD2|TRBJ2-3|once|16|TRBV5-4
CASSPDLAGGLRTQYF
TGTGCCAGCAGCCCCGATCTAGCGGGAGGGCTGCGGACGCAGTATTTT
>TRBD2|TRBJ2-7|-|15|TRBV5-6
CASSLAVAGYYEQYF
TGTGCCAGCAGCTTGGCGGTAGCGGGGTACTACGAGCAGTACTTC
>TRBD2|TRBJ2-2|-|16|TRBV5-1
CASSWGGRLNTGELFF
TGCGCCAGCAGCTGGGGGGGACGATTGAACACCGGGGAGCTGTTTTTT
>TRBD2|TRBJ2-1|-|17|TRBV4-1
CASSHALAGAQGGEQFF
TGCGCCAGCAGCCATGCACTAGCGGGGGCGCAAGGGGGTGAGCAGTTCTTC
>-|TRBJ1-5|few|14|TRBV30
CAWGGHMTNQPQHF
TGTGCCTGGGGGGGACATATGACGAATCAGCCCCAGCATTTT
>-|TRBJ1-5|-|13|TRBV29-1
CSVAQGSNQPQHF
TGCAGCGTCGCACAGGGTAGCAATCAGCCCCAGCATTTT
>-|TRBJ1-4|-|16|TRBV7-9
CASSSPTGIQNEKLFF
TGTGCCAGCAGCTCCCCAACAGGGATACAAAATGAAAAACTGTTTTTT
>-|TRBJ2-1|-|20|TRBV27
CASSPISASLGGGLYNEQFF
TGTGCCAGCAGTCCTATATCCGCCTCCCTGGGGGGGGGCCTGTACAATGAGCAGTTCTTC
>TRBD2|TRBJ2-1|-|16|TRBV10-3
CAISESGGGADSEQFF
TGTGCCATCAGTGAGTCGGGCGGGGGGGCCGATAGCGAGCAGTTCTTC
>-|TRBJ2-2|few|15|TRBV19
CASSIMTGRTGELFF
TGTGCCAGTAGTATTATGACAGGGAGGACCGGGGAGCTGTTTTTT
>-|TRBJ2-7|-|14|TRBV6-5
CASSYALDSYEQYF
TGTGCCAGCAGTTACGCCCTAGATTCCTACGAGCAGTACTTC
>TRBD2|TRBJ2-1|-|17|TRBV24-1
CATQTSGILEIGNEQFF
TGTGCCACCCAAACTAGCGGGATCCTAGAGATAGGCAATGAGCAGTTCTTC
>-|TRBJ1-2|-|13|TRBV28
CASSEQVYYGYTF
TGTGCCAGCAGTGAACAGGTCTACTATGGCTACACCTTC
>TRBD1|TRBJ2-2|few|15|TRBV7-9
CASSSPTGDPGELFF
TGTGCCAGCAGCTCCCCGACAGGGGACCCCGGGGAGCTGTTTTTT
>-|TRBJ1-1|-|16|TRBV5-6
CASSPRQRSPNTEAFF
TGTGCCAGCAGCCCCCGACAGCGATCCCCGAACACTGAAGCTTTCTTT
>-|TRBJ1-2|-|15|TRBV28
CASSLTLDSNYGYTF
TGTGCCAGCAGTTTAACTCTCGACAGTAACTATGGCTACACCTTC
>-|TRBJ2-4|-|16|TRBV7-8
CASSLTGPIAKNIQYF
TGTGCCAGCAGCTTAACAGGGCCTATAGCCAAAAACATTCAGTACTTC
>-|TRBJ2-1|-|15|TRBV7-8
CASSSTSLEYNEQFF
TGTGCCAGCAGCTCCACTAGCCTAGAATACAATGAGCAGTTCTTC
>-|TRBJ2-7|-|14|TRBV6-6
CASSYEGGSYEQYF
TGTGCCAGCAGTTACGAAGGGGGCTCCTACGAGCAGTACTTC
>TRBD1|TRBJ2-1|-|14|TRBV19
CASSGGQGWNEQFF
TGTGCCAGTAGTGGCGGACAGGGTTGGAATGAGCAGTTCTTC
>TRBD2|TRBJ2-3|-|14|TRBV5-6
CASSSLAGGRTQYF
TGTGCCAGCAGCTCCCTAGCGGGGGGTCGGACGCAGTATTTT
>-|TRBJ1-1|-|17|TRBV7-2
CASSFLPEGVGHTEAFF
TGTGCCAGCAGCTTTTTACCAGAAGGGGTGGGTCACACTGAAGCTTTCTTT
>-|TRBJ1-1|-|15|TRBV27
CASSLSTVSNTEAFF
TGTGCCAGCAGTTTATCGACTGTGTCGAACACTGAAGCTTTCTTT
>-|TRBJ1-1|-|16|TRBV2
CASSENGMGLNTEAFF
TGTGCCAGCAGTGAAAACGGGATGGGCTTGAATACTGAAGCTTTCTTT
>-|TRBJ2-7|once|15|TRBV5-1
CASSPGESSSYEQYF
TGCGCCAGCAGCCCCGGAGAGTCCAGCTCCTACGAGCAGTACTTC
>TRBD2|TRBJ2-7|few|16|TRBV9
CASSHDSGGSKDEQYF
TGTGCCAGCAGCCATGACTCTGGCGGGAGTAAAGACGAGCAGTACTTC
>TRBD1|TRBJ1-1|-|13|TRBV14
CASSRQGGTEAFF
TGTGCCAGCAGCCGACAGGGAGGCACTGAAGCTTTCTTT
>-|TRBJ2-3|few|15|TRBV6-5
CASSFTPGYTDTQYF
TGTGCCAGCAGTTTTACCCCGGGTTACACAGATACGCAGTATTTT
>-|TRBJ2-1|-|14|TRBV3-1/TRBV3-2
CASSQDNAINEQFF
TGTGCCAGCAGCCAGGACAACGCCATCAATGAGCAGTTCTTC
>TRBD2|TRBJ2-1|-|16|TRBV4-3
CASSQPGTSGRREQFF
TGCGCCAGCAGCCAACCTGGGACTAGCGGGAGAAGGGAGCAGTTCTTC
>TRBD1|TRBJ2-7|-|12|TRBV9
CASSAGTAEQYF
TGTGCCAGCAGCGCCGGGACAGCTGAGCAGTACTTC
>TRBD1|TRBJ1-4|-|14|TRBV7-2
CASSLGQGNEKLFF
TGTGCCAGCAGCTTGGGACAGGGTAATGAAAAACTGTTTTTT
>TRBD2|TRBJ2-1|-|17|TRBV24-1
CATSDLETSGSYNEQFF
TGTGCCACCAGTGATTTGGAGACTAGCGGGTCCTACAATGAGCAGTTCTTC
>TRBD2|TRBJ2-3|-|15|TRBV9
CASEPGLASTDTQYF
TGTGCCAGCGAACCGGGACTAGCGTCCACAGATACGCAGTATTTT
>-|TRBJ1-3|-|13|TRBV12-3/TRBV12-4
CATPTGPGNTIYF
TGTGCCACCCCGACAGGTCCTGGAAACACCATATATTTT
>-|TRBJ2-1|-|17|TRBV6-2/TRBV6-3
CASSYILIGQAYNEQFF
TGTGCCAGCAGTTACATTCTAATTGGGCAGGCGTACAATGAGCAGTTCTTC
>TRBD2|TRBJ2-7|-|15|TRBV27
CASSLRTSGSYEQYF
TGTGCCAGCAGTCTTCGGACTAGCGGGAGCTACGAGCAGTACTTC
>-|TRBJ2-7|-|11|TRBV30
CAWSSRYEQYF
TGTGCCTGGAGTTCTCGGTACGAGCAGTACTTC
>TRBD1|TRBJ1-2|once|16|TRBV19
CASSISGTTGVGGYTF
TGTGCCAGTAGTATATCCGGAACGACAGGGGTAGGAGGCTACACCTTC
>-|TRBJ1-1|-|11|TRBV27
CASGSPPGAFF
TGTGCCAGCGGGAGCCCGCCTGGGGCTTTCTTT
>-|TRBJ1-5|few|14|TRBV3-1/TRBV3-2
CASSRSTRDQPQHF
TGTGCCAGCAGCCGTTCTACTCGAGATCAGCCCCAGCATTTT
>TRBD1|TRBJ1-1|once|15|TRBV10-1
CASGPDREVYTEAFF
TGCGCCAGCGGCCCTGACAGGGAAGTATACACTGAAGCTTTCTTT
>-|TRBJ2-7|-|12|TRBV29-1
CSVERRPYEQYF
TGCAGCGTTGAACGCAGGCCCTACGAGCAGTACTTC
>-|TRBJ1-1|-|15|TRBV28
CASSPTGRRRTEAFF
TGTGCCAGCAGTCCTACAGGGCGAAGAAGGACTGAAGCTTTCTTT
>-|TRBJ1-6|-|13|TRBV6-5
CASSIGGNSPLHF
TGTGCCAGCAGTATCGGCGGTAATTCACCCCTCCACTTT
>-|TRBJ2-3|-|17|TRBV5-6
CASSLWGSQGSTDTQYF
TGTGCCAGCAGCTTGTGGGGCTCTCAGGGGAGCACAGATACGCAGTATTTT
>-|TRBJ2-1|-|15|TRBV5-1
CASSLDYERDNEQFF
TGCGCCAGCAGCTTGGACTACGAACGGGACAATGAGCAGTTCTTC
>TRBD2|TRBJ2-1|-|16|TRBV4-2
CASSQGLAGGPWGEFF
TGTGCCAGCAGCCAAGGTTTAGCGGGAGGGCCCTGGGGTGAGTTCTTC
>TRBD2|TRBJ2-1|-|14|TRBV19
CASQTSGSLNEQFF
TGTGCCAGCCAGACTAGCGGGAGCCTAAATGAGCAGTTCTTC
>-|TRBJ1-1|-|14|TRBV29-1
CSASSQGMNTEAFF
TGCAGCGCGTCAAGCCAGGGCATGAACACTGAAGCTTTCTTT
>-|TRBJ1-2|once|15|TRBV7-9
CASNRIQILIYGYTF
TGTGCCAGCAACCGAATTCAGATTCTTATCTATGGCTACACCTTC
>-|TRBJ1-2|once|12|TRBV6-2/TRBV6-3
CASSYGLYGYTF
TGTGCCAGCAGTTACGGGCTCTATGGCTACACCTTC
>-|TRBJ2-7|-|17|TRBV3-1/TRBV3-2
CASSQVTWDTLSYEQYF
TGTGCCAGCAGCCAAGTCACCTGGGACACCCTCTCCTACGAGCAGTACTTC
>TRBD2|TRBJ2-1|-|15|TRBV7-8
CASSIAGEEYNEQFF
TGTGCCAGCAGCATAGCGGGAGAAGAGTACAATGAGCAGTTCTTC
>TRBD1|TRBJ1-2|-|16|TRBV2
CASSEDRGRLDYGYTF
TGTGCCAGCAGTGAAGACAGGGGGCGGTTAGACTATGGCTACACCTTC
>TRBD1|TRBJ1-3|once|18|TRBV15
CATSHDRFRDRAGNTIYF
TGTGCCACCAGCCATGATCGGTTCCGGGACAGGGCTGGAAACACCATATATTTT